The next 12 T cell receptor beta chains were all read from a single sample in a study of beta chain features in type 1 diabetes. The entirety of the isolated RNA underwent reverse transcription, so expressed TCRB transcripts were sequenced. The assay was immunoSEQ multiplex PCR, and TCRdb's table has in-frame clones only and misses some. The table lists approximately 470,000 clones, roughly 30% of them singletons, with 0.065% in the top ten. What was sequenced was naive CD4+ T cells from blood. The receptors stem from a young man in good health.

This clone was found a few times. The chain has TRBV14 and TRBJ2-7, with 11 bases aligning to TRBD1. This CDR3 is built from 15 residues. The V gene end was trimmed by 0 bases and the J gene end by 3 bases; junction bases not matched to a gene: 1. CDR1 is SGHDN and CDR2 is FVKESK in the germline V gene. CDR3 protein: CASSQEGTGGYEQYF. CDR3 DNA sequence: TGTGCCAGCAGCCAAGAAGGGACAGGGGGCTACGAGCAGTACTTC.

Only a few counts were recorded for this clone. CDR3 DNA sequence: TGTGCCAGCAGTTACGGCAGGGACTACGAGCAGTACTTC. Protein product: CASSYGRDYEQYF. This chain joins TRBV6-6 and TRBJ2-7, with D maybe TRBD1 (5 bases). The CDR3 is made up of 13 amino acids. V gave up 2 bases and J gave up 3 bases, with 8 bases separating them. Germline CDR1 and CDR2: MNHNY and SVGAGI (reference sequence).

The chain carries TRBV2 and TRBJ1-2, with D unresolved. The CDR3 extends over 15 amino acids. The ends were cut back, 6 bases at V and 7 bases at J, with 21 bases in the middle. Looked up from germline, CDR1 is SNHLY and CDR2 is FYNNEI. The CDR3 region is CASRLGQGGRVGYTF. The CDR3 DNA follows: TGTGCCAGCAGGCTGGGTCAAGGCGGACGAGTTGGCTACACCTTC.

This sequence joins TRBV28 and TRBJ2-5; TRBD2 aligns across 11 bases. The DNA end lines up better with TRBJ2-7; the J call may be wrong. There are 15 residues in the CDR3. Germline loops: CDR1 MDHEN, CDR2 SYDVKM. The CDR3 sequence is CASSRPGLADYEQYF. DNA for the CDR3: TGTGCCAGCAGCCGCCCGGGACTAGCGGACTACGAGCAGTACTTC.

The chain joins TRBV5-1 to TRBJ2-3; no clear D. CDR1 is SGHRS, CDR2 YFSETQ, per germline. V gave up 0 bases and J gave up 7 bases, with 12 bases separating them. The CDR3 sequence is 14 residues long. DNA of the CDR3: TGCGCCAGCAGCTTGGATCAGCCGTCCTATACGCAGTATTTT. Its translation is CASSLDQPSYTQYF.

This clone was observed a handful of times. The rearrangement joins TRBV30 to TRBJ1-1, with D tentatively TRBD1 (5 bases). The CDR3 contains 15 residues. The V end was cut by 1 base, the J end by 1 base, with 13 bases between. Germline assignment: CDR1 GTSNPN and CDR2 SVGIG (reference sequence). The CDR3 is CAWSEPGTGNTEAFF. The CDR3 DNA is TGTGCCTGGAGTGAACCCGGGACGGGGAACACTGAAGCTTTCTTT.

This clone was seen a few times. The chain has TRBV7-9 and TRBJ2-1; 10 nucleotides match TRBD2. The CDR3 sequence is 16 residues long. In germline, CDR1 is SEHNR, CDR2 FQNEAQ (reference sequence). With V trimmed by 5 bases and J by 7 bases, 11 bases remained unmatched. The CDR3 loop reads CASSLRTSGLGNEQFF. The CDR3 DNA is TGTGCCAGCAGCCTCCGGACTAGCGGATTGGGAAATGAGCAGTTCTTC.

The rearrangement links TRBV5-1 to TRBJ2-3; 7 nucleotides line up with TRBD1. Germline V CDR1 and CDR2: SGHRS, YFSETQ. The CDR3 is 15 residues long. The V and J ends lost 4 bases and 1 base, in that order; junction bases with no gene match: 6. CDR3 nucleotides: TGCGCCAGCAGCATAGACAGGGCGGGCACAGATACGCAGTATTTT. It codes for CASSIDRAGTDTQYF.

This clone was recorded a few times. This chain uses TRBV25-1 with TRBJ2-5; D gene ambiguous. The CDR3 sequence is 13 residues long. Germline V lookup: CDR1 MGHDK, CDR2 SYGVNS. V was clipped by 7 bases and J by 7 bases, with 16 bases between them. CDR3 nucleotide sequence: TGTGCCAGCATTTCGAACGGGTGGGGGACCCAGTACTTC. Its translation: CASISNGWGTQYF.

This clone came up a few times. The chain has TRBV28 and TRBJ2-1; 8 bases line up with TRBD1. CDR3 length: 15 residues. V lost 6 bases to trimming and J lost 1 base; unmatched junction nucleotides: 5. Germline CDR1 and CDR2: MDHEN and SYDVKM. CDR3 in amino acids: CASRRQGKSYNEQFF. CDR3 DNA sequence: TGTGCCAGCAGAAGACAGGGGAAGTCCTACAATGAGCAGTTCTTC.

The table lists this clone with a few counts. For the CDR3, the DNA is TGTGCCAGCTCACCACTTCGACGGAACACTGAAGCTTTCTTT. Its translation is CASSPLRRNTEAFF. This chain connects TRBV18 to TRBJ1-1; no clear D. The CDR3 is made up of 14 amino acids. V dropped 1 base and J dropped 1 base, with 7 bases sitting between them. From germline, CDR1 is KGHSH and CDR2 LQKENI.

The chain joins TRBV5-1 to TRBJ2-7; 9 bases are shared with TRBD2. With 5 bases clipped from V and 0 bases from J, the junction kept 3 bases outside the gene matches. The CDR3 has 14 amino acids. Germline lookup yields CDR1 SGHRS and CDR2 YFSETQ. Here the CDR3 reads CASRDSGSSYEQYF. CDR3 sequence (DNA): TGCGCCAGCAGGGATAGCGGGAGCTCCTACGAGCAGTACTTC.